What follows are 24 T cell receptor beta chains derived from one specimen sequenced in a study of blood T cell repertoires in COVID-19. The protocol was immunoSEQ multiplex PCR, while the TCRdb copy is restricted to in-frame clones and leaves out a portion. The sample has over 120,000 clones, over 60% seen once. Source material: PBMCs or T cells enriched from blood (not recorded which). These TCRs come from a woman aged 45-65 years who had recovered from COVID-19.

This sequence joins TRBV28 and TRBJ1-1, with a weak D call TRBD1 (6 bases). CDR3 length: 14 amino acids. Trimming pared 5 bases from V and 5 bases from J, leaving 15 bases between. Germline V gene data show CDR1 as MDHEN and CDR2 as SYDVKM. The CDR3 loop reads CASSTGSRRTEAFF. CDR3 DNA sequence: TGTGCCAGCAGTACAGGGAGTAGGCGAACTGAAGCTTTCTTT.

V usage is TRBV6-6 and J usage is TRBJ2-3; 8 nucleotides align to TRBD2. V lost 5 bases, J lost 1 base, and 5 bases stayed unmatched. The germline V gene encodes CDR1 MNHNY and CDR2 SVGAGI (reference sequence). The CDR3 is 15 residues long. The CDR3 sequence: CASSGGRIRTDTQYF. In DNA, the CDR3 is TGTGCCAGCAGTGGCGGGAGGATCCGCACAGATACGCAGTATTTT.

This clone was found a few times. J is TRBJ1-6 and V is TRBV6-5, with TRBD1 as a possible D gene (6 bases). V gave up 6 bases and J gave up 10 bases, with 10 bases separating them. The germline V gene encodes CDR1 MNHEY and CDR2 SVGAGI. CDR3 length: 12 residues. The CDR3 nucleotides read TGTGCCAGCAGAGAGCAGGGGTCACCCCTCCACTTT. This codes for CASREQGSPLHF.

This sequence joins TRBV25-1 and TRBJ2-7, with D maybe TRBD1 (6 bases). The CDR3 totals 15 residues. Germline V gene data show CDR1 as MGHDK and CDR2 as SYGVNS. Trimming pared 2 bases from V and 4 bases from J, leaving 15 bases between. The CDR3 DNA is TGTGCCAGCAGTGAAGGTTGGGCCAGGGGTTACGAGCAGTACTTC. Translated: CASSEGWARGYEQYF.

This clone was recorded a few times. V usage is TRBV28 and J usage is TRBJ2-5; 10 nucleotides agree with TRBD1. V lost 10 bases to trimming and J lost 5 bases; unmatched junction nucleotides: 10. This CDR3 has 14 residues. The germline CDR1 and CDR2 sequences are MDHEN and SYDVKM. CDR3 coding DNA: TGTGCCACTTACTGGGACAGGGGTTCGGAGACCCAGTACTTC. Protein: CATYWDRGSETQYF.

The J gene is TRBJ1-4, the V gene TRBV7-9; 9 bases align to TRBD1. Per the germline V gene, CDR1 is SEHNR and CDR2 is FQNEAQ (reference sequence). This CDR3 spans 16 amino acids. With V trimmed by 4 bases and J by 6 bases, 9 bases remained unmatched. CDR3 protein: CASSSTGQGLYEKLFF. The CDR3 DNA reads as TGTGCCAGCAGCTCCACGGGACAGGGTTTGTATGAAAAACTGTTTTTT.

The rearrangement links TRBV4-1 to TRBJ1-3; D is possibly TRBD1 (5 bases). Trimming removed 7 bases at V and 0 bases at J, with 13 bases between. The CDR3 is 15 amino acids. The germline gives CDR1 MGHRA, CDR2 YSYEKL. CDR3 residues: CASKGARDSGNTIYF. The CDR3 DNA is TGCGCCAGCAAAGGGGCCAGGGACTCTGGAAACACCATATATTTT.

The chain has TRBV11-3 and TRBJ1-4, with D maybe TRBD1 (6 bases). The V gene lost 6 bases and the J gene lost 2 bases, with 10 bases spanning the gap. This CDR3 has 14 residues. The germline CDR1 and CDR2 sequences are SGHNT and YENEEA. CDR3 sequence (DNA): TGTGCCAGCAGTATAGGACAGACTAATGAAAAACTGTTTTTT. Residues: CASSIGQTNEKLFF.

The chain links TRBV7-2 to TRBJ2-5; D is perhaps TRBD1 (5 bases). Looked up from germline, CDR1 is SGHTA and CDR2 is FQGNSA. This CDR3 is built from 13 residues. The V end was cut by 5 bases, the J end by 2 bases, with 9 bases between. The DNA for the CDR3 is TGTGCCAGCAGCAGACAGCGACAAGAGACCCAGTACTTC. It is translated as CASSRQRQETQYF.

The chain carries TRBV6-4 and TRBJ1-5, with 9 bases aligning to TRBD1. V gave up 4 bases and J gave up 9 bases; unmatched junction bases: 22. Germline V gene lookup returns CDR1 MRHNA and CDR2 SNTAGT. This CDR3 has 19 amino acids. CDR3 coding DNA: TGTGCCAGCAGTGCCCTCGGGACAGGGATCCCCTCGAGCGTGCCGCCCCAGCATTTT. It specifies CASSALGTGIPSSVPPQHF.

CDR3 loop: CATSDSREWEETQYF. CDR3 DNA: TGTGCCACCAGTGATTCCCGGGAGTGGGAAGAGACCCAGTACTTC. The chain carries TRBV24-1 and TRBJ2-5, with D maybe TRBD2 (6 bases). This CDR3 has 15 residues. Trimming removed 2 bases from V and 3 bases from J, with 12 bases in between. Germline assignment: CDR1 KGHDR and CDR2 SFDVKD.

V and J are TRBV4-1 and TRBJ2-5; 8 nucleotides match TRBD1. Trimming took 3 bases from V and 5 from J; bases not matched to a gene: 5. Germline loops: CDR1 MGHRA, CDR2 YSYEKL. This CDR3 spans 14 amino acids. CDR3 sequence reads: CASSQGQVGETQYF. The CDR3 DNA is TGCGCCAGCAGCCAGGGACAGGTGGGGGAGACCCAGTACTTC.

The chain recombines TRBV4-1 with TRBJ1-5; unclear D gene. Trimming left V 3 bases short and J 0 bases short, with 9 bases between. The CDR3 is 15 residues long. Germline V gives CDR1 MGHRA, CDR2 YSYEKL. The CDR3 nucleotides read TGCGCCAGCAGCCAGGGCCCCTATAGCAATCAGCCCCAGCATTTT. As protein: CASSQGPYSNQPQHF.

The chain joins TRBV13 to TRBJ2-7, with TRBD2 identical over 9 bases. The trim removed 5 bases at V and 0 bases at J, leaving 5 bases unmatched. The CDR3 runs 15 residues. Germline CDR1 reads PRHDT; CDR2 reads FYEKMQ (reference sequence). CDR3: CASSLAGGGSYEQYF. For the CDR3, the DNA is TGTGCCAGCAGCCTGGCGGGGGGGGGCTCCTACGAGCAGTACTTC.

The rearrangement joins TRBV29-1 to TRBJ1-1; weak D call: TRBD1 (5 bases). The CDR3 covers 13 residues. The germline V gene encodes CDR1 SQVTM and CDR2 ANQGSEA. Trimming cost V 6 bases and J 1 base, with 12 bases left between them. Written as DNA, the CDR3 is TGCAGCGTAGAGGAGGGGAGGAACACTGAAGCTTTCTTT. This gives the protein CSVEEGRNTEAFF.

The rearrangement links TRBV2 to TRBJ1-5; no reliable D call. The CDR3 has 13 residues. Germline CDR1 and CDR2: SNHLY and FYNNEI. Trimming took 2 bases from V and 0 from J, leaving 2 bases between them. CDR3 DNA: TGTGCCAGCAGTGAATATAGCAATCAGCCCCAGCATTTT. This translates into CASSEYSNQPQHF.

This clone was picked up a small number of times. The rearrangement uses TRBV30 and TRBJ2-3; D possibly corresponds to TRBD1 (6 bases). The CDR3 is 13 residues long. V shed 4 bases and J shed 2 bases, with 10 bases lying between them. CDR1 is GTSNPN and CDR2 is SVGIG in the germline V gene (reference sequence). CDR3 sequence reads: CAWKQGATDTQYF. The CDR3, as DNA: TGTGCCTGGAAACAGGGAGCCACAGATACGCAGTATTTT.

V usage is TRBV9 and J usage is TRBJ2-7; possible D gene TRBD2, 6 bases. Trimming removed 4 bases at V and 6 bases at J, with 14 bases between. This CDR3 comprises 13 residues. CDR1 and CDR2 from the germline V gene are SGDLS and YYNGEE. The CDR3: CASSLTGVGEQYF. The CDR3 coding sequence is TGTGCCAGCAGCCTTACGGGGGTGGGCGAGCAGTACTTC. The full variable domain, its missing parts supplied by reference TRBV9 and TRBJ2-7, is DSGVTQTPKHLITATGQRVTLRCSPRSGDLSVYWYQQSLDQGLQFLIQYYNGEERAKGNILERFSAQQFPDLHSELNLSSLELGDSALYFCASSLTGVGEQYFGPGTRLTVT.

The chain recombines TRBV7-2 with TRBJ2-1; 11 bases match TRBD2. The CDR3 loop spans 15 amino acids. The J segment lost 5 bases and the V segment lost 5 bases, leaving 5 bases of the junction unmatched. The germline CDR1 and CDR2 sequences are SGHTA and FQGNSA. The CDR3 nucleotides read TGTGCCAGCAGCCCTACTAGCGGGGGCCACAATGAGCAGTTCTTC. As protein: CASSPTSGGHNEQFF.

This chain uses TRBV18 with TRBJ2-3, with 8 bases that match TRBD2. The CDR3 has 15 residues. V lost 2 bases to trimming and J lost 4 bases; unmatched junction nucleotides: 5. Germline loops: CDR1 KGHSH, CDR2 LQKENI. CDR3 nucleotides: TGTGCCAGCTCACCAGGGAGCGGGAGCCCAGATACGCAGTATTTT. Residues: CASSPGSGSPDTQYF.

Only a few counts were recorded for this clone. This chain uses TRBV7-9 with TRBJ1-6; D is uncertain. The germline V gene has CDR1 SEHNR and CDR2 FQNEAQ (reference sequence). The CDR3 has 16 residues. Between the trimmed V and J ends, which lost 1 base and 0 bases, there was a span of 7 bases. The CDR3 coding sequence is TGTGCCAGCAGCTTAGACCCTAGCTCCTATAATTCACCCCTCCACTTT. This encodes CASSLDPSSYNSPLHF.

The chain joins TRBV10-3 to TRBJ1-2, with TRBD1 matching over 8 bases. CDR3 size: 17 residues. The V gene end was trimmed by 5 bases and the J gene end by 4 bases; junction bases not matched to a gene: 15. Germline assignment: CDR1 ENHRY and CDR2 SYGVKD. The CDR3 bases are TGTGCCATCAGTAAATTGTTGACAGGGGAAAAGGGCTATGGCTACACCTTC. It encodes CAISKLLTGEKGYGYTF.

The chain recombines TRBV30 with TRBJ1-1; D perhaps matches TRBD1 (5 bases). Trimming shortened V by 4 bases and J by 0 bases, and 12 bases separated the two germline ends. Germline CDR1 reads GTSNPN; CDR2 reads SVGIG (reference sequence). The CDR3 totals 14 residues. In nucleotides, the CDR3 is TGTGCCTGGAACCAGGGCCGGATGAACACTGAAGCTTTCTTT. Translated: CAWNQGRMNTEAFF.

V gene TRBV10-3 combines with J gene TRBJ2-1; a weak D match, TRBD2 (5 bases). The V end was cut by 2 bases, the J end by 0 bases, with 11 bases between. Germline V gene data show CDR1 as ENHRY and CDR2 as SYGVKD. CDR3 length equals 16 residues. CDR3 sequence: CAISEATKGSYNEQFF. DNA for the CDR3: TGTGCCATCAGTGAGGCGACTAAAGGCTCCTACAATGAGCAGTTCTTC.